A selection of T cell receptor beta chains follows, all from one sample in a study of T cell responses to AZD1222 COVID-19 vaccine. Profiling relied on immunoSEQ multiplex PCR, and the TCRdb table lists in-frame clones only, not all of them. Of 140,000 to 150,000 clones listed, 80% to 90% are singletons. The sample here was peripheral blood, taken on day 0 of AZD1222 vaccination. Receptor source: an adult in good health. Each CDR3 is given without its conserved first and last residue.

V gene	CDR3 protein
TRBV11-2	ASSGGSGNTIY
TRBV10-2	ASTDGGRVNQPQH
TRBV2	ASSGYLAGGSYNEQF
TRBV6-5	ASTGGSDNQPQH
TRBV29-1	SVVKDRVNEQF
TRBV28	ASSRGEQY
TRBV18	ASSNNREDEQY
TRBV30	AWNQGANYGYT
TRBV7-9	ASSRTQGFETQY
TRBV10-1	ASSPGLAGIDTQY
TRBV4-2	ASSQVVLAGGEQY
TRBV4-1	ASSQVLGGSYEQY
TRBV30	AWSPETAYGYT
TRBV3-1/TRBV3-2	ASSLPSGEYQETQY
TRBV7-2	ASSYARGFYGYT
TRBV19	ASFPRGNTEAF
TRBV2	ASKGGLSDEQY
TRBV20-1	SAGHHYEQY
TRBV10-3	AIRGGATEQY
TRBV6-4	ASSDKFGSNQPQH
TRBV6-5	ASRGQGNNQPQH
TRBV7-9	ASSQQVISGNTIY
TRBV6-1	ASSEVGQHLGNTIY
TRBV30	AWSAPTGRGSTEAF
TRBV6-6	ASSRIQGAAEAF
TRBV6-5	ATGREPGANVLT
TRBV7-9	ASSLGRGSGISNTGELF
TRBV9	ASSVTSGTYNEQF
TRBV6-1	ASSDLGSSYNEQF
TRBV11-2	ASSLGGTGSEQY
TRBV28	ASSLGDSGYGYT
TRBV3-1/TRBV3-2	ASSQSNGISYEQY
TRBV30	AWSGSPNTGELF
TRBV10-3	AISTDLSGNTIY
TRBV6-5	ASSLNTGSYEQY
TRBV27	ASSLSGVLSGNTIY
TRBV11-1	ASSLLGGGGNQPQH
TRBV20-1	SARFTGELF
TRBV7-8	ASSEWVGNNQPQH